This T cell receptor beta chain was obtained from a study of shared clonotypes between healthy human individuals. Study-level findings and limits: What rarefaction showed was incomplete sorted-subset sequencing despite large depth. Naive CD4 clonotype sharing across several donors was approximately 5%. The sole specimen, blood, was sampled, and tissue repertoires likely differ.

The protocol was immunoSEQ multiplex PCR, while the TCRdb copy is restricted to in-frame clones and leaves out a portion. The data contain about 2.3 million clones, 85% to 95% of them seen just once; the ten biggest clones take up under 0.45%. The study enrolled healthy HIV-negative adults without recent acute infections or vaccinations as donors. Germline V CDR1 and CDR2: GTSNPN, SVGIG (reference sequence). After removal of 3 bases from V and 2 bases from J, the junction contained 4 bases not matched to a gene. The CDR3 is 15 amino acids. As to this clone: Its target is unknown.

This clonotype was sampled from a man between 18 and 35 years old in good health. Some clones in this sample may be carry-over from other donors' samples. V and J are TRBV30 and TRBJ2-3, with 11 bases identical to TRBD2. Sequenced input: naive CD4+ T cells from PBMCs. The subset is: CD45RA+ positively selected. The CDR3 protein is CAWSALAGATDTQYF. Here the CDR3 DNA reads TGTGCCTGGAGCGCACTAGCGGGAGCCACAGATACGCAGTATTTT. The entire variable domain, with the rest obtained from reference TRBV30 and TRBJ2-3, is as follows: SQTIHQWPATLVQPVGSPLSLECTVEGTSNPNLYWYRQAAGRGLQLLFYSVGIGQISSEVPQNLSASRPQDRQFILSSKKLLLSDSGFYLCAWSALAGATDTQYFGPGTRLTVL.